The 16 T cell receptor beta chains given below trace back to one sample, sequenced in a study of human T cells and chemical hapten exposure. TCRdb analysed the RACE reads with MiXCR anew, one entry per CDR3 protein. The table includes some 330,000 distinct CDR3 sequences, around 5.5% detected once. Time point defined: pre-sensitization, week 0. Treatment noted: therapeutic diphenylcyclopropenone sensitization with weekly scalp DPC. The sample consisted of whole blood, taken in connection with sensitization to the hapten diphenylcyclopropenone (DPC). The receptors shown here come from a woman between 18 and 30 years old with alopecia areata. Some clones in this sample may be carry-over from other donors' samples.

This clonotype was seen ten or more times. This sequence joins TRBV4-3 and TRBJ1-1, with 9 bases lining up with TRBD1. The CDR3 is 15 amino acids. CDR1 LGHNA and CDR2 YSLEER come from the germline V gene. After removal of 3 bases from V and 4 bases from J, the junction contained 6 bases not matched to a gene. The CDR3 nucleotides read TGCGCCAGCAGCCAGGGGACAGGGAGAGGCACTGAAGCTTTCTTT. Its translation: CASSQGTGRGTEAFF.

This clonotype has ten or more counts. V gene TRBV20-1 combines with J gene TRBJ2-1; D perhaps matches TRBD1 (5 bases). Trimming cost V 5 bases and J 8 bases, with 13 bases left between them. The CDR3 totals 12 residues. Per the germline V gene, CDR1 is DFQATT and CDR2 is SNEGSKA (reference sequence). The CDR3 coding sequence is TGCAGTGCTCCTGACCAGGGCTATGAGCAGTTCTTC. This codes for CSAPDQGYEQFF.

The chain recombines TRBV4-3 with TRBJ2-7; TRBD1 aligns across 9 bases. The junction had 6 bases not matched to a gene; V was cut back by 4 bases and J by 5 bases. The CDR3 loop spans 14 amino acids. Germline CDR1 reads LGHNA; CDR2 reads YSLEER. CDR3: CASSPGQGKNEQYF. The CDR3 DNA reads as TGCGCCAGCAGCCCAGGACAGGGGAAAAACGAGCAGTACTTC.

The J gene is TRBJ2-2, the V gene TRBV24-1; 7 bases line up with TRBD1. This CDR3 region has 18 residues. Trimming removed 3 bases from V and 8 bases from J; junction bases left unmatched: 17. Germline loops: CDR1 KGHDR, CDR2 SFDVKD. CDR3 residues: CATSDPLTGTKGKGELFF. CDR3 DNA sequence: TGTGCCACCAGTGATCCCCTGACAGGGACGAAGGGAAAGGGGGAGCTGTTTTTT.

This clonotype was counted a few times. The rearrangement joins TRBV20-1 to TRBJ2-1; 9 bases are shared with TRBD2. Germline V lookup: CDR1 DFQATT, CDR2 SNEGSKA (reference sequence). V was pared by 3 bases and J by 8 bases, with 5 bases of the junction left unmatched. This CDR3 region has 13 residues. CDR3 amino acids: CSASSSGGYEQFF. CDR3 sequence (DNA): TGCAGTGCTAGCAGTAGCGGGGGTTATGAGCAGTTCTTC.

This clonotype has only a few counts. V gene TRBV3-1 combines with J gene TRBJ2-7; the D gene is possibly TRBD2 (5 bases). Trimming left V 4 bases short and J 2 bases short, with 15 bases between. CDR1 is LGHDT, CDR2 YNNKEL, per germline (reference sequence). The CDR3 contains 15 residues. The CDR3 sequence: CASSLTDSGPYEQYF. As DNA, the CDR3 is TGTGCCAGCAGCCTCACGGACTCCGGTCCCTACGAGCAGTACTTC.

In this sample, this clonotype turned up a few times. The genes are TRBV4-2 and TRBJ2-3; D is unclear. This CDR3 has 16 amino acids. Germline lookup yields CDR1 LGHNA and CDR2 YNFKEQ. Trimming cost V 0 bases and J 1 base, with 11 bases left between them. The chain's CDR3 is CASSQELGSGTDTQYF. Written as DNA, the CDR3 is TGTGCCAGCAGCCAAGAACTGGGTTCGGGCACAGATACGCAGTATTTT.

This clonotype was picked up a small number of times. The chain uses TRBV29-1 and TRBJ2-7, with TRBD1 matching over 11 bases. There are 13 residues in the CDR3. Germline CDR1 is SQVTM and CDR2 is ANQGSEA. Trimming cost V 5 bases and J 4 bases; bases outside gene matches: 4. In DNA, the CDR3 is TGCAGCGTTTCCGGGACAGGGGGTTACGAGCAGTACTTC. As protein: CSVSGTGGYEQYF.

This clonotype occurred many times. This sequence joins TRBV6-2 or TRBV6-3 and TRBJ1-1; tentatively, D is TRBD1 (5 bases). CDR3 length: 15 residues. CDR1 is MNHEY and CDR2 is SVGEGT in the germline V gene. V was clipped by 6 bases and J by 1 base, with 15 bases between them. The CDR3, as DNA: TGTGCCAGCAGCGGAGGGGTCGGAGAGAACACTGAAGCTTTCTTT. Translating it yields CASSGGVGENTEAFF.

The chain recombines TRBV9 with TRBJ2-5, with a possible D match to TRBD2 (6 bases). The CDR3 covers 17 residues. V was trimmed by 4 bases and J by 4 bases, leaving 23 bases between them. Germline lookup yields CDR1 SGDLS and CDR2 YYNGEE. The CDR3 DNA follows: TGTGCCAGCAGCAGAGCAAAAACTAGCTCGCGGGCAGAGACCCAGTACTTC. It is translated as CASSRAKTSSRAETQYF.

This clonotype was found many times. The chain links TRBV27 to TRBJ1-5; D call uncertain. V lost 3 bases and J lost 7, with 16 bases in between. The germline V gene has CDR1 MNHEY and CDR2 SMNVEV (reference sequence). There are 15 residues in the CDR3. The CDR3 DNA is TGTGCCAGCAGTTTTTCTACGGGTAGCGGCCAGCCCCAGCATTTT. This translates into CASSFSTGSGQPQHF.

This chain connects TRBV7-9 to TRBJ2-3; TRBD2 matches 14 bases. This CDR3 region has 18 residues. Germline V lookup: CDR1 SEHNR, CDR2 FQNEAQ (reference sequence). The V and J ends lost 3 bases and 3 bases, in that order; junction bases with no gene match: 8. The CDR3 sequence: CASSFGTSGGRGTDTQYF. The CDR3 DNA is TGTGCCAGCAGCTTCGGGACTAGCGGGGGCCGAGGGACAGATACGCAGTATTTT.

The V gene is TRBV5-6, the J gene TRBJ2-4; the match to TRBD1 covers 10 bases. Germline trimming cut 2 bases from V and 0 bases from J; bases unmatched to any gene: 2. This CDR3 region has 16 residues. The germline gives CDR1 SGHDT, CDR2 YYEEEE. The DNA for the CDR3 is TGTGCCAGCAGCTTCGACAGGGGGCTAGCCAAAAACATTCAGTACTTC. Its protein product is CASSFDRGLAKNIQYF.

This clonotype was seen more than once but under ten times. This chain joins TRBV13 and TRBJ1-5; no firm D call. From germline, CDR1 is PRHDT and CDR2 FYEKMQ (reference sequence). The CDR3 length is 15 residues. V dropped 2 bases and J dropped 3 bases, with 11 bases sitting between them. The CDR3 DNA sequence: TGTGCCAGCAGCTTAAGAGGACCGACCAATCAGCCCCAGCATTTT. It codes for CASSLRGPTNQPQHF.

At least ten counts were recorded for this clonotype. CDR3 DNA: TGCAGTGCTAGAGCGGATTACACAGATACGCAGTATTTT. It codes for CSARADYTDTQYF. This chain connects TRBV20-1 to TRBJ2-3; D is uncertain. Per germline, CDR1 DFQATT and CDR2 SNEGSKA (reference sequence). V was trimmed by 1 base and J by 2 bases, leaving 7 bases between them. The CDR3 is 13 residues long.

This clonotype was counted many times. V and J are TRBV4-2 and TRBJ2-7; D is uncertain. The CDR3 loop spans 12 amino acids. CDR1 LGHNA and CDR2 YNFKEQ come from the germline V gene. The V end lost 0 bases, the J end lost 6 bases, and 6 bases lay between the germline ends. The CDR3 DNA reads TGTGCCAGCAGCCAAGACAATTCCGAGCAGTACTTC. As protein: CASSQDNSEQYF.